This entry describes one TCR beta chain. Its antigen remains undetermined. No clone much larger than this one lies a single base away; base qualities are absent. The CDR3 regions of human TCRbeta chains were analyzed by immunosequencing. The authors processed their data as follows. TCRs in the repertoires were compared against a reference library of SARS-CoV-2-specific TCRs that had been generated with the MIRA antigen-specificity platform. Breadth was defined as the fraction of unique TCRs that were SARS-CoV-2-associated, and depth was defined as the fraction of total T cells that were SARS-CoV-2-associated. Using the MIRA data, each spike-specific TCR was assigned both to the spike region to which the TCR was reactive and to a CD4 or CD8 class. Log10-transformed breadth and depth values were compared by one-way ANOVA with Sidak's multiple comparisons tests. The immuneACCESS repertoire file appears here via TCRdb, limited to in-frame rearrangements. These files lack a portion of the clones; in checked studies, under half of the deficit traces to unresolved V genes, and the cause of the others is not known. The V and J calls and the clone size are those of that table, but D and trimming were determined from the DNA. Counted in this sample were around 52,000 clones; 75% to 90% of them appeared once. 16% of the sample is taken by the ten largest.

Per the publication, the time point label means: baseline before first vaccination. Samples from vaccinated people were obtained from the UK trials COV001 and COV002, which included a single-blind randomized controlled phase 2/3 trial of AZD1222 (ChAdOx1 nCoV-19) in healthy adults. For TCRbeta chain sequencing, PBMC samples were collected from trial participants at day 0 and at day 28 after the second dose. This entry is derived from a study of T cell responses to AZD1222 COVID-19 vaccine (dated by TCRdb to the early 2020s). At the level of the whole study: AZD1222 recipients whose second dose came at about 4 weeks and those whose second dose came at about 12 weeks were combined into one group, since spike-specific TCR depth and breadth did not differ between the two schedules. A total of approximately 250 trial participants underwent TCR sequencing, of whom approximately 200 had received two doses of AZD1222 and around 25 had received two doses of the MenACWY control vaccine. Enrollment into the trials was organized by age into subgroups of 18-55, 56-69 and 70-plus years, and those subgroups contained roughly 150, 30 and 60 TCR-sequenced participants, respectively.

Broad study findings and their caveats: CD4 TCRs associated with the vaccine covered the entire spike protein, and the dominant responses were in regions 160-218 and 743-854. Conclusions about previously exposed vaccinees were limited because only six or seven AZD1222 recipients were SARS-CoV-2 seropositive at baseline. Spike-specific TCR breadth and depth rose significantly after two AZD1222 doses compared with day 0 and with MenACWY recipients. Nearly half of unique spike-specific TCRs reportedly recognized epitopes outside regions mutated in the B.1.351 and B.1.1.7 variants. The 56-69-year group was small, and its depth increase did not reach significance, likely because of low power. Participants were mostly white British and included more females than males, and it was suggested by the authors that clonal diversity may have been underestimated. No day 14 peak-response samples were available, so repertoires were characterized only after the peak T cell response.

At the junction V is shortened by 6 bases and J by 4 bases, with 10 bases in between. Its CDR3 holds 12 amino acids, cysteine through phenylalanine. Here the CDR3 DNA is all that survives: 36 bases in frame from base 1. For CDR1 and CDR2, the germline V gene (reference sequence) lists MNHNY and SVGAGI. Specimen: peripheral blood, collected on day 0 of AZD1222 vaccination. The chain links TRBV6-6 with TRBJ2-7; no D gene can be assigned with confidence. This TCR was recovered from an adult in good health. This receptor carries the CDR3 CASSPSVYEQYF. The nucleotides are TGTGCCAGCAGCCCCAGTGTATACGAGCAGTACTTC.